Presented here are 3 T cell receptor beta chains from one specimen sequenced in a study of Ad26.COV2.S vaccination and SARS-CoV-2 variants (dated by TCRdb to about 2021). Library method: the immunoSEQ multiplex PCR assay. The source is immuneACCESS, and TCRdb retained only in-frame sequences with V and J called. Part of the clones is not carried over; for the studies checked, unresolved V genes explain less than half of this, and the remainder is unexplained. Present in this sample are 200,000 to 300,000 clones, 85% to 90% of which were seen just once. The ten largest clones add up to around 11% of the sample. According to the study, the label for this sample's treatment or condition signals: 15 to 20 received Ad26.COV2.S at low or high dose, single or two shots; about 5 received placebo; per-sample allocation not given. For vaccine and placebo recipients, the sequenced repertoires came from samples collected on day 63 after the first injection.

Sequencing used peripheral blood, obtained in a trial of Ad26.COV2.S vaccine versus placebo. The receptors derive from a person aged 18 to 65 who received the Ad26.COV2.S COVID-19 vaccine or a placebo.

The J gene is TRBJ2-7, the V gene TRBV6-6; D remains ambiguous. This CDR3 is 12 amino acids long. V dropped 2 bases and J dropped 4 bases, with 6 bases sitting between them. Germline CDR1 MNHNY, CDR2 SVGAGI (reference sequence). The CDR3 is CASSYVGYEQYF. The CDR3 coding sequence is TGTGCCAGCAGTTACGTCGGGTACGAGCAGTACTTC.

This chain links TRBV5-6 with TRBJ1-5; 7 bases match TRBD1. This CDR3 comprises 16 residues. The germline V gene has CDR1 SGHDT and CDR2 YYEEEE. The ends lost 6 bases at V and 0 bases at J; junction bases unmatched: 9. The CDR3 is CASNPTGNCSNQPQHF. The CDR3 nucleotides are TGTGCCAGCAACCCGACAGGGAATTGTAGCAATCAGCCCCAGCATTTT. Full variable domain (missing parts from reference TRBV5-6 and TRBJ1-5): DAGVTQSPTHLIKTRGQQVTLRCSPKSGHDTVSWYQQALGQGPQFIFQYYEEEERQRGNFPDRFSGHQFPNYSSELNVNALLLGDSALYLCASNPTGNCSNQPQHFGDGTRLSIL.

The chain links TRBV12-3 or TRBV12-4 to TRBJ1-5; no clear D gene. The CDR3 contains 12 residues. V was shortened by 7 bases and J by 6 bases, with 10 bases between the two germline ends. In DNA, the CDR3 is TGTGCCAGCACCGAGGGTGGTCAGCCCCAGCATTTT. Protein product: CASTEGGQPQHF.